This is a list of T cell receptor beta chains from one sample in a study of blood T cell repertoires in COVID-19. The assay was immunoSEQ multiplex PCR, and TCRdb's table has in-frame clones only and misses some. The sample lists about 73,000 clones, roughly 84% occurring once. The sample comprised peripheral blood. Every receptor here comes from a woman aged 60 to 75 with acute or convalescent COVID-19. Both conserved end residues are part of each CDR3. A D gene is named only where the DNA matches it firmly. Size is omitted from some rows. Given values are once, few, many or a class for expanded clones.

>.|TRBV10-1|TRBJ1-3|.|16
CASIRQLPSSGNTIYF
TGCGCCAGCATTAGACAGCTACCAAGCTCTGGAAACACCATATATTTT
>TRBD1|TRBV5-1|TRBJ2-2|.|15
CASSRQGGDTGELFF
TGCGCCAGCAGCCGACAGGGTGGCGACACCGGGGAGCTGTTTTTT
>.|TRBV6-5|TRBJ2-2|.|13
CASRQPNTGELFF
TGTGCCAGCAGACAGCCGAACACCGGGGAGCTGTTTTTT
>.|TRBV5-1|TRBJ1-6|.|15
CASSLGRRYNSPLHF
TGCGCCAGCAGCTTGGGCAGGAGGTATAATTCACCCCTCCACTTT
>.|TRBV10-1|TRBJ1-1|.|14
CASSESGGDTEAFF
TGCGCCAGCAGTGAGTCTGGAGGGGACACTGAAGCTTTCTTT
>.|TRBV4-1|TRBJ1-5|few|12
CASSHRGFRQHF
TGCGCCAGCAGCCATCGAGGTTTCCGACAGCATTTT
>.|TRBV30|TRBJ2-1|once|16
CAWSVRAGASYNEQFF
TGTGCCTGGAGTGTGCGGGCGGGGGCCTCCTACAATGAGCAGTTCTTC
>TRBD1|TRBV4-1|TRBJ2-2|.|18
CASRTLEWGQGSTGELFF
TGCGCCAGCAGAACCCTGGAATGGGGACAGGGCAGCACCGGGGAGCTGTTTTTT
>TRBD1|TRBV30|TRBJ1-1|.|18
CAWSFPSGGWGMNTEAFF
TGTGCCTGGAGTTTCCCCTCAGGGGGCTGGGGCATGAACACTGAAGCTTTCTTT
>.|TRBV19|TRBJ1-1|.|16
CASSIDGRGGDTEAFF
TGTGCCAGTAGTATCGATGGGAGAGGCGGGGATACTGAAGCTTTCTTT
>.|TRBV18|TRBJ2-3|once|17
CASSPPLRGGDTDTQYF
TGTGCCAGCTCACCACCGCTGAGAGGGGGAGACACAGATACGCAGTATTTT
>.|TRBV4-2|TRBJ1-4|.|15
CASSQPGHTNEKLFF
TGTGCCAGCAGCCAACCGGGACACACTAATGAAAAACTGTTTTTT
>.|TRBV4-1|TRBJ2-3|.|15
CASSQVGLGVDTQYF
TGCGCCAGCAGCCAAGTCGGGCTAGGGGTAGATACGCAGTATTTT
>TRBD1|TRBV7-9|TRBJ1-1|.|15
CASSLETGKITEAFF
TGTGCCAGCAGCTTGGAGACAGGGAAGATTACTGAAGCTTTCTTT
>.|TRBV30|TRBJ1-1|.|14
CAWSVGGVDTEAFF
TGTGCCTGGAGTGTTGGAGGGGTCGACACTGAAGCTTTCTTT
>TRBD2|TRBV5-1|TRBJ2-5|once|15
CASSSPAGGQETQYF
TGCGCCAGCAGCTCCCCAGCGGGGGGCCAAGAGACCCAGTACTTC
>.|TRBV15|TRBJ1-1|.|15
CATSRDHDSNTEAFF
TGTGCCACCAGCAGAGATCACGACTCGAACACTGAAGCTTTCTTT
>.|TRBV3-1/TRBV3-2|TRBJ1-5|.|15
CASSVQGGDNQPQHF
TGTGCCAGCAGCGTCCAGGGTGGTGACAATCAGCCCCAGCATTTT
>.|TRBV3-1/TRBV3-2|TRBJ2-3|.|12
CASSPRGDTQYF
TGTGCCAGCAGCCCGCGGGGTGATACGCAGTATTTT
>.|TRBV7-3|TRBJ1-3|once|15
CASSLGHSGRNTIYF
TGTGCCAGCAGCTTAGGGCACAGCGGCCGAAACACCATATATTTT
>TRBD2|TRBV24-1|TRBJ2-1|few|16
CATSDATSGAHNEQFF
TGTGCCACCAGTGATGCGACTAGCGGGGCGCACAATGAGCAGTTCTTC
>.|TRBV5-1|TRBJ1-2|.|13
CASSPGTEYGYTF
TGCGCCAGCAGCCCCGGGACTGAATATGGCTACACCTTC
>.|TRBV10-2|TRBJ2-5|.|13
CASSEQVQETQYF
TGCGCCAGCAGTGAGCAGGTCCAAGAGACCCAGTACTTC
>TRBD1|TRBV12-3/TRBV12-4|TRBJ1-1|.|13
CASSYGQGVEAFF
TGTGCCAGCAGTTACGGACAGGGCGTTGAAGCTTTCTTT
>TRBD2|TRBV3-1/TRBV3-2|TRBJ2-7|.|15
CASSRWTSGAHEQYF
TGTGCCAGCAGCCGATGGACTAGCGGGGCCCACGAGCAGTACTTC
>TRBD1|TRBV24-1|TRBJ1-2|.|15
CATSDGTGGAYGYTF
TGTGCCACCAGTGACGGGACAGGGGGCGCGTATGGCTACACCTTC
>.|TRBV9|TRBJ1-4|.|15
CASSPSGDTNEKLFF
TGTGCCAGCAGCCCCTCAGGGGACACTAATGAAAAACTGTTTTTT
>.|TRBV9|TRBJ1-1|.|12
CASSVEGGEAFF
TGTGCCAGCAGCGTAGAGGGCGGGGAAGCTTTCTTT
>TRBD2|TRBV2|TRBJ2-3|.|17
CASSAGTSGGAADTQYF
TGTGCCAGCAGCGCCGGGACTAGCGGGGGGGCGGCAGATACGCAGTATTTT
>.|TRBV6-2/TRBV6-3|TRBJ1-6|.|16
CASSPLSQPGDSPLHF
TGTGCCAGCAGCCCTCTATCACAACCCGGGGATTCACCCCTCCACTTT
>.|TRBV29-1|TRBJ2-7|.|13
CSVEGGWGGEQYF
TGCAGCGTTGAAGGAGGGTGGGGAGGCGAGCAGTACTTC
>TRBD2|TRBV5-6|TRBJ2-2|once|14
CASQAGRNTGELFF
TGTGCCAGCCAAGCGGGGAGGAACACCGGGGAGCTGTTTTTT
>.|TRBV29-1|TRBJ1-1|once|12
CSVEEISTEAFF
TGCAGCGTAGAGGAGATCAGCACTGAAGCTTTCTTT